The subject of this entry is one T cell receptor beta chain. This sample includes further DNA sequences coding for the same CDR3. This CDR3 contains 13 residues. With 3 bases removed from V and 1 base from J, the gap between germline ends came to 6 bases. Germline V lookup: CDR1 PRHDT, CDR2 FYEKMQ (reference sequence). Cohort 3 recovery required two negative PCRs, clearance, or symptom resolution. This specimen comes from a study of blood T cell repertoires in COVID-19. Study context: There were acute and convalescent COVID-19 samples, and they came from the United States, Italy and Spain.

Libraries were prepared by immunoSEQ multiplex PCR; TCRdb keeps only in-frame clonotypes and omits some of them. The sample lists around 380,000 clones; approximately 87% were seen once. The sample was PBMCs or T cells enriched from blood (not recorded which). The TCR originated in a man aged 30 to 45 who had recovered from COVID-19. The J gene is TRBJ1-1, the V gene TRBV13; D gene ambiguous. Here the CDR3 reads CASSLYRNTEAFF. As DNA, the CDR3 is TGTGCCAGCAGCTTGTACAGGAACACTGAAGCTTTCTTT.